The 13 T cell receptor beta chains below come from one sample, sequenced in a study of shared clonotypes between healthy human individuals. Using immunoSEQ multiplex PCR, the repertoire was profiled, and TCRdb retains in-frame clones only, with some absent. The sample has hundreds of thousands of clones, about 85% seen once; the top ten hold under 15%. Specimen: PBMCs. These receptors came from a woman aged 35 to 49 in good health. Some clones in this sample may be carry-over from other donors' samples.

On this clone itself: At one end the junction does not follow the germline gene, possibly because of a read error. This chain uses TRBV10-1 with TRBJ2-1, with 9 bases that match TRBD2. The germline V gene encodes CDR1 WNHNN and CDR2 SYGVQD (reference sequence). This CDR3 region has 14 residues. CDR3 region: CAGSPSGKLNEQFF. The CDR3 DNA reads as TGCGCCGGCAGTCCTAGCGGGAAGCTCAATGAGCAGTTCTTC.

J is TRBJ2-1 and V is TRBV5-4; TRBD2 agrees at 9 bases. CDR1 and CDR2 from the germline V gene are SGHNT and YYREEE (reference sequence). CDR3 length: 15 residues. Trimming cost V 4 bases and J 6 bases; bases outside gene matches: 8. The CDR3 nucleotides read TGTGCCAGCAGCCTGACGGGACTAGCCACCAATGAGCAGTTCTTC. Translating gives CASSLTGLATNEQFF.

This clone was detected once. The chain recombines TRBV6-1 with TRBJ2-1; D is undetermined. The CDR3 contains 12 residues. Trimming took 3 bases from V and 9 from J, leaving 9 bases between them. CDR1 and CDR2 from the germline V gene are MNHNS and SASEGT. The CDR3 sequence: CASSDRLGEQFF. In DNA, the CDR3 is TGTGCCAGCAGTGATAGGCTAGGTGAGCAGTTCTTC.

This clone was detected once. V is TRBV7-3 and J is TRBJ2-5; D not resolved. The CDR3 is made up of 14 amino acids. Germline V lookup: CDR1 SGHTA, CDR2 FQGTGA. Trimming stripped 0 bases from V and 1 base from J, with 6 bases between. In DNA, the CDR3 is TGTGCCAGCAGCTTAACAGCCAGCCAAGAGACCCAGTACTTC. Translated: CASSLTASQETQYF.

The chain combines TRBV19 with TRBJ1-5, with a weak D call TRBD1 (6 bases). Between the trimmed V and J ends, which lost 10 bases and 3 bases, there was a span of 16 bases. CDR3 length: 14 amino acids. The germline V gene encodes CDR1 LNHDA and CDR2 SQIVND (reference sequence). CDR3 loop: CATNLGTPNQPQHF. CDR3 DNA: TGTGCCACCAATCTAGGGACACCCAATCAGCCCCAGCATTTT.

This CDR3 is CASSYKGGETQYF. CDR3 DNA sequence: TGTGCCAGCAGCTATAAAGGCGGGGAGACCCAGTACTTC. The rearrangement links TRBV5-6 to TRBJ2-5; TRBD2 might be the D (5 bases). This CDR3 spans 13 amino acids. V was cut by 3 bases and J by 5 bases, with 11 bases left in between. Germline CDR1 SGHDT, CDR2 YYEEEE.

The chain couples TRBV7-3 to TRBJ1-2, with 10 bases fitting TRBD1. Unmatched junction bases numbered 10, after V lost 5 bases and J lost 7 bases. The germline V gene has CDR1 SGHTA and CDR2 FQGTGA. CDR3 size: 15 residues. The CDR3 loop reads CASSPNPGTGAGYTF. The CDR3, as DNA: TGTGCCAGCAGCCCCAACCCGGGGACAGGGGCTGGCTACACCTTC.

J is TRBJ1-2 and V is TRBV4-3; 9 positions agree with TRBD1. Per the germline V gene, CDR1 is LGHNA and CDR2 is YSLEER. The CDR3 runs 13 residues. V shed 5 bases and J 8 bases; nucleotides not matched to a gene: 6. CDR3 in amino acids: CASSSYRGLGYTF. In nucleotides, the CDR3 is TGCGCCAGCAGCTCCTACAGGGGGCTCGGCTACACCTTC.

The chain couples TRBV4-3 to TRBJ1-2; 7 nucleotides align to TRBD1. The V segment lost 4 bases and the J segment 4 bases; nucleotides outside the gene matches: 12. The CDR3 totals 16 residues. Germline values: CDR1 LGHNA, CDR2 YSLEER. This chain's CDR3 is CASSREGGAKAYGYTF. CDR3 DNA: TGCGCCAGCAGCCGAGAAGGGGGCGCGAAGGCCTATGGCTACACCTTC.

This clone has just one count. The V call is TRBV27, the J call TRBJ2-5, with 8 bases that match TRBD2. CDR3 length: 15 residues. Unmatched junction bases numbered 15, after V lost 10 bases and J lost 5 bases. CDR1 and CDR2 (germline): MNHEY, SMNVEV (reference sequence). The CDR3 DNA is TGTGCCACCCGGGGAACGGGAGGGCCGTGGGAGACCCAGTACTTC. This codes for CATRGTGGPWETQYF.

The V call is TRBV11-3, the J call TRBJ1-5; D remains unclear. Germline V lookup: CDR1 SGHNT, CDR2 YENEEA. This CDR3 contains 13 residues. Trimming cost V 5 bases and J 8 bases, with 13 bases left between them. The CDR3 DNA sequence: TGTGCCAGCAGCACGGACCGAGTGAAGCCCCAGCATTTT. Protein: CASSTDRVKPQHF.

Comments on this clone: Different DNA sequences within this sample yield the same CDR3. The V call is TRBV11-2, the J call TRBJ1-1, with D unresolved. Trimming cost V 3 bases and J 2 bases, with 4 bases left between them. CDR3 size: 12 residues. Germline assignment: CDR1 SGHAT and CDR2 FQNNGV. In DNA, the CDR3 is TGTGCCAGCAGCTTTTTAAACACTGAAGCTTTCTTT. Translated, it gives CASSFLNTEAFF.

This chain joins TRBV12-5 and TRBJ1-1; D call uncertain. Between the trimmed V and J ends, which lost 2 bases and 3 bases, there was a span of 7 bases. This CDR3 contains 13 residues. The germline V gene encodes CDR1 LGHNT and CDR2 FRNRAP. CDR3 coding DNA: TGTGCTAGTGGTTTGAGGAGTGACACTGAAGCTTTCTTT. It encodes CASGLRSDTEAFF.